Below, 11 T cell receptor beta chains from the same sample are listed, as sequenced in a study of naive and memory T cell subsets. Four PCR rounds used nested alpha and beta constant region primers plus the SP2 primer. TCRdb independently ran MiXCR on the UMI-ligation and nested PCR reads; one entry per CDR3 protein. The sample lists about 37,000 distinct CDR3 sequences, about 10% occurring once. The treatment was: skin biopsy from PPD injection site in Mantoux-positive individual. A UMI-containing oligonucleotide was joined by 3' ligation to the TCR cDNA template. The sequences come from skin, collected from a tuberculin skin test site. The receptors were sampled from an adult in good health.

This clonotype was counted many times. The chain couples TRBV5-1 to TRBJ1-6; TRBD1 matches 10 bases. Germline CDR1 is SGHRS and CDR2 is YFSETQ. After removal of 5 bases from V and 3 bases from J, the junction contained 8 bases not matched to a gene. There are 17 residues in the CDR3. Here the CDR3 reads CASRRGTGESYNSPLHF. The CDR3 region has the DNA TGCGCCAGCAGAAGGGGGACAGGGGAGAGCTATAATTCACCCCTCCACTTT.

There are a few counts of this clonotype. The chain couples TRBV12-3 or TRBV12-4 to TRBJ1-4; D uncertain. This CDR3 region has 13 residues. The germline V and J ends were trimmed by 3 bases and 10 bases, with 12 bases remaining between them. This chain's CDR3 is CASSFSGTGKLFF. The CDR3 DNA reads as TGTGCCAGCAGTTTTAGTGGAACTGGAAAACTGTTTTTT.

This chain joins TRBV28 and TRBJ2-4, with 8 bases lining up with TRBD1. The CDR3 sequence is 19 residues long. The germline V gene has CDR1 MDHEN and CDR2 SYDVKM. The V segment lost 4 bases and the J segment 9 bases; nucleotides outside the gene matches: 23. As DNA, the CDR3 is TGTGCCAGCAGTTCCCCCCGGACAGGGACGACGGCGGGTCCGGCCATTCAGTACTTC. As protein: CASSSPRTGTTAGPAIQYF.

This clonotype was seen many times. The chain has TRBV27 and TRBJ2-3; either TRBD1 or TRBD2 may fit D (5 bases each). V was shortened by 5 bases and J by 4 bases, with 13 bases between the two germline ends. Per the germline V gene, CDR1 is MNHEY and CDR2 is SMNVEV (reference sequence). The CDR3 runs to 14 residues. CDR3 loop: CASSPPRGADTQYF. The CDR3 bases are TGTGCCAGCAGTCCCCCGCGAGGGGCAGATACGCAGTATTTT.

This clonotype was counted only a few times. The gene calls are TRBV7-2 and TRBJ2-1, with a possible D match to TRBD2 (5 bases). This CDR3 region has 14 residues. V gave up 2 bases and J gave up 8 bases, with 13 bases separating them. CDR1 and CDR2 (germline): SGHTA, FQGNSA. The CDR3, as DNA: TGTGCCAGCAGCTTACGTCCTAGCAGTCATGAGCAGTTCTTC. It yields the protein CASSLRPSSHEQFF.

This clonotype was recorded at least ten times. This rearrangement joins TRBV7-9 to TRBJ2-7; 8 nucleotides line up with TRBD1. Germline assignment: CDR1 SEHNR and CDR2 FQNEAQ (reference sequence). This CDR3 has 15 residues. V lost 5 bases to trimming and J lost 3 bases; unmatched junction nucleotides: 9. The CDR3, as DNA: TGTGCCAGCAGCCCACGGACAGGGATGAACTACGAGCAGTACTTC. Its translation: CASSPRTGMNYEQYF.

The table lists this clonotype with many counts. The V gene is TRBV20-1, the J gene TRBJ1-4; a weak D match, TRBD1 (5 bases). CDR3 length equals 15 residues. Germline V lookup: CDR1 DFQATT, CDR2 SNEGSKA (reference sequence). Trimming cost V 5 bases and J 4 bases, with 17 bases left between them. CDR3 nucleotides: TGCAGTGCTTCGCAGAGGGGCCGACATAATGAAAAACTGTTTTTT. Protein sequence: CSASQRGRHNEKLFF.

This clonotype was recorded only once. This chain's CDR3 is CASSLPPYSGVLEETQYF. CDR3 bases: TGCGCCAGCAGCCTACCCCCTTATAGCGGGGTCCTCGAAGAGACCCAGTACTTC. J is TRBJ2-5 and V is TRBV5-1; 8 nucleotides align to TRBD2. Trimming removed 4 bases from V and 3 bases from J; junction bases left unmatched: 17. CDR3 size: 18 residues. Germline CDR1 is SGHRS and CDR2 is YFSETQ.

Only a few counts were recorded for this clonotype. The CDR3 coding sequence is TGTGCCAGCAGTACCGACGGACAGGGGGGTTATGGCTACACCTTC. Translated, it gives CASSTDGQGGYGYTF. The chain is built from TRBV12-3 or TRBV12-4 and TRBJ1-2, with TRBD1 matching 10 bases. This CDR3 spans 15 amino acids. J lost 5 bases, V lost 5 bases, and 8 bases had no gene match.

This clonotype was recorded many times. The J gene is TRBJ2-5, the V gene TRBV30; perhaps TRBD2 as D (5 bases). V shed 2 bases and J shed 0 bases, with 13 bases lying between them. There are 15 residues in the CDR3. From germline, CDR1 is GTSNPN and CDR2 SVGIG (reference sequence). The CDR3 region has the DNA TGTGCCTGGAGTCTCGGGAATATGTACCAAGAGACCCAGTACTTC. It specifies CAWSLGNMYQETQYF.

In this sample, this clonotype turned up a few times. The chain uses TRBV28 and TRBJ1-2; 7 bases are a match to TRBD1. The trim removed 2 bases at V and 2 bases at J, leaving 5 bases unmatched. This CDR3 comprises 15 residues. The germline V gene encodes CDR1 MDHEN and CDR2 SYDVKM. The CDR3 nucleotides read TGTGCCAGCAGTTTACTCCCGGGACAGAACTATGGCTACACCTTC. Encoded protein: CASSLLPGQNYGYTF.